This T cell receptor (beta chain) was sequenced during a study of blood T cell repertoires in COVID-19. Study in general: COVID-19 samples collected from the United States, Italy and Spain covered acute and convalescent phases. T cells, B-cell-depleted T cells, or PBMCs supplied cDNA or gDNA.

In the authors' workflow: For nucleated cells, counts were estimated from reference gene primer amplification. Libraries were prepared by immunoSEQ multiplex PCR; TCRdb keeps only in-frame clonotypes and omits some of them. The V and J calls and clone size come from that table; D and trimming were worked out from the DNA. The sample consists of around 72,000 clones, roughly 90% of them appearing once. After removal of 2 bases from V and 4 bases from J, the junction contained 5 bases not matched to a gene. Germline-derived CDR1 and CDR2 are SQVTM and ANQGSEA. This CDR3 comprises 16 residues. The sequencing sample was made of peripheral blood. The genes are TRBV29-1 and TRBJ1-4; 12 bases are a match to TRBD1. The clonotype originates from a man in his forties or fifties with acute or convalescent COVID-19. In DNA, the CDR3 is TGCAGCGTTGAAACCGGGACAGGGGGCGTTAATGAAAAACTGTTTTTT. This translates into CSVETGTGGVNEKLFF.